Presented here are 15 T cell receptor beta chains from one specimen sequenced in a study of blood T cells in healthy people across ages. Then a second PCR, running roughly 7 to 11 cycles, was carried out with a sample-barcoded 5' primer and a J-beta primer mix. TCRdb re-called the 5' RACE reads through MiXCR, storing one row per CDR3 protein. The profile shows 650,000 to 950,000 distinct CDR3 sequences, under 45% of them singletons. Material for sequencing was blood. The receptor set was obtained from a man between 60 and 70 years old in good health.

The rearrangement links TRBV7-9 to TRBJ2-3; D is unresolved. Per germline, CDR1 SEHNR and CDR2 FQNEAQ (reference sequence). V shed 5 bases and J shed 1 base, with 10 bases lying between them. The CDR3 is made up of 14 amino acids. The CDR3 nucleotides read TGTGCCAGCAGCACTACCGACGGCACAGATACGCAGTATTTT. This gives the protein CASSTTDGTDTQYF.

The chain couples TRBV20-1 to TRBJ2-5; D is perhaps TRBD2 (6 bases). CDR1 DFQATT and CDR2 SNEGSKA come from the germline V gene (reference sequence). CDR3 length: 16 residues. V shed 0 bases and J shed 2 bases, with 16 bases lying between them. This CDR3 reads CSARDRVAALQETQYF. CDR3 DNA sequence: TGCAGTGCTAGAGATCGAGTAGCGGCGTTACAAGAGACCCAGTACTTC.

V usage is TRBV6-2 or TRBV6-3 and J usage is TRBJ2-4, with no clear D. Germline CDR1 reads MNHEY; CDR2 reads SVGEGT. The CDR3 sequence is 13 residues long. V was trimmed by 6 bases and J by 0 bases, leaving 6 bases between them. The DNA for the CDR3 is TGTGCCAGCAGATTACTAGCCAAAAACATTCAGTACTTC. Translation gives CASRLLAKNIQYF.

The CDR3 DNA reads as TGCAGCGGGGCCTGGAGCCTGGGGAACACTGAAGCTTTCTTT. Its translation: CSGAWSLGNTEAFF. The chain carries TRBV29-1 and TRBJ1-1, with unresolved D. Per germline, CDR1 SQVTM and CDR2 ANQGSEA. V was pared by 7 bases and J by 1 base, with 16 bases between. CDR3 length: 14 amino acids.

The rearrangement links TRBV29-1 to TRBJ2-7; D not certain. The DNA end favors TRBJ2-5, so the J call may be wrong. Germline CDR1 SQVTM, CDR2 ANQGSEA. The CDR3 totals 13 residues. CDR3 protein: CSVPDWGQETQYF. The CDR3 coding sequence is TGCAGCGTTCCCGACTGGGGTCAGGAGACCCAGTACTTC.

The genes are TRBV27 and TRBJ1-5, with D maybe TRBD1 (6 bases). The CDR3 is made up of 18 amino acids. Germline loops: CDR1 MNHEY, CDR2 SMNVEV (reference sequence). Trimming removed 0 bases at V and 4 bases at J, with 19 bases between. As DNA, the CDR3 is TGTGCCAGCAGTTTATCTGCGAGCGAAAGGGGGGCTAATCAGCCCCAGCATTTT. Translated, it gives CASSLSASERGANQPQHF.

Here the CDR3 reads CATSREHNEQFF. The CDR3 coding sequence is TGTGCCACCAGCAGAGAACACAATGAGCAGTTCTTC. The J gene is TRBJ2-1, the V gene TRBV15; no firm D call. Trimming removed 0 bases at V and 5 bases at J, with 2 bases between. The CDR3 totals 12 residues. Germline loops: CDR1 LNHNV, CDR2 YYDKDF (reference sequence).

This clonotype was seen more than once but under ten times. The V and J genes are TRBV7-2 and TRBJ2-3, with TRBD2 matching over 14 bases. The germline CDR1 and CDR2 sequences are SGHTA and FQGNSA. The length of the CDR3 is 16 residues. The ends lost 6 bases at V and 9 bases at J; junction bases unmatched: 11. As DNA, the CDR3 is TGTGCCAGCAGTTATGGACTAGCGGGGGGTGCAGGCACGCAGTATTTT. Translating gives CASSYGLAGGAGTQYF. Full variable domain (outside the CDR3, taken from reference TRBV7-2 and TRBJ2-3): GAGVSQSPSNKVTEKGKDVELRCDPISGHTALYWYRQSLGQGLEFLIYFQGNSAPDKSGLPSDRFSAERTGGSVSTLTIQRTQQEDSAVYLCASSYGLAGGAGTQYFGPGTRLTVL.

This chain uses TRBV5-5 with TRBJ2-7; TRBD2 agrees at 10 bases. This CDR3 has 17 amino acids. Germline V lookup: CDR1 SGHKS, CDR2 YYEKEE (reference sequence). V trimming: 2 bases; J trimming: 0 bases; junction bases outside the gene matches: 8. The DNA of the CDR3 is TGTGCCAGCAGCTTTCGTCTAGCGGGGGTTAGCTCCTACGAGCAGTACTTC. Its protein product is CASSFRLAGVSSYEQYF. Variable domain in full (rest from reference TRBV5-5 and TRBJ2-7): DAGVTQSPTHLIKTRGQQVTLRCSPISGHKSVSWYQQVLGQGPQFIFQYYEKEERGRGNFPDRFSARQFPNYSSELNVNALLLGDSALYLCASSFRLAGVSSYEQYFGPGTRLTVT.

The chain uses TRBV29-1 and TRBJ2-5, with TRBD2 matching over 7 bases. This CDR3 region has 14 residues. V lost 8 bases to trimming and J lost 0 bases; unmatched junction nucleotides: 9. Looked up from germline, CDR1 is SQVTM and CDR2 is ANQGSEA. The CDR3 bases are TGCAGCTACAACTGGGCGGGGGACCAAGAGACCCAGTACTTC. It yields the protein CSYNWAGDQETQYF.

J is TRBJ2-7 and V is TRBV4-1; D is possibly TRBD1 or TRBD2 (5 bases each). CDR3 size: 15 residues. CDR1 is MGHRA and CDR2 is YSYEKL in the germline V gene. Trimming pared 0 bases from V and 4 bases from J, leaving 13 bases between. CDR3 residues: CASSQDGGHGYEQYF. CDR3 DNA sequence: TGCGCCAGCAGCCAAGATGGAGGACATGGATACGAGCAGTACTTC.

The chain is built from TRBV7-9 and TRBJ2-1; maybe TRBD2 (6 bases). Trimming shortened V by 1 base and J by 7 bases, and 11 bases separated the two germline ends. In germline, CDR1 is SEHNR, CDR2 FQNEAQ (reference sequence). The CDR3 covers 14 residues. As DNA, the CDR3 is TGTGCCAGCAGCTTAGAGTGGAGGGGTAATGAGCAGTTCTTC. Translation: CASSLEWRGNEQFF.

There are a few counts of this clonotype. A much bigger clone sits one base away, suggesting this may be a read error. The chain links TRBV29-1 to TRBJ2-7; D ambiguous. The CDR3 is 11 amino acids. In germline, CDR1 is SQVTM, CDR2 ANQGSEA. The DNA for the CDR3 is TGCGGCGTTCTGACCTCCTACGAGCAGTACTTC. Encoded protein: CGVLTSYEQYF.

This clonotype was counted ten times or more. In nucleotides, the CDR3 is TGTGCCAGCAGTTTAGGAGTCGGGAAGACCCAGTACTTC. Translated, it gives CASSLGVGKTQYF. The chain is built from TRBV28 and TRBJ2-5; tentative D call: TRBD2 (5 bases). The CDR3 runs to 13 residues. Germline lookup yields CDR1 MDHEN and CDR2 SYDVKM. V lost 2 bases and J 6 bases, leaving 10 bases between the germline ends.

V usage is TRBV11-2 and J usage is TRBJ1-2; D is unresolved. The germline V gene encodes CDR1 SGHAT and CDR2 FQNNGV. The CDR3 consists of 15 residues. V was cut by 5 bases and J by 0 bases, with 13 bases left in between. Written as DNA, the CDR3 is TGTGCCAGCAGCCCGACGGCCCACGCTAACTATGGCTACACCTTC. This translates into CASSPTAHANYGYTF.